The present entry profiles one T cell receptor beta chain with its context. Its antigen is undetermined. Trimming left V 0 bases short and J 4 bases short, with 12 bases between. This CDR3 contains 15 residues. The TCR beta library used iRepertoire HTBI primers with Arm-PCR amplification of CDR3. MiXCR, applied by TCRdb to the multiplex PCR reads, yields one record per CDR3 protein. The sample lists 300,000 to 400,000 distinct CDR3 sequences; about 20% were seen once. These data originate in a study of regulatory T cells in long-lasting Graves disease. Overall study results and limits: Favoring TRBV28, TRBJ1-2 and TRBJ2-5 was a feature seen in persistent disease. What was studied was peripheral blood only, and not thyroid tissue.

Time point given: persistent/refractory GD, antithyroid drugs over 5 years with positive TRAb. RNA from PBMCs was the source of the TCR library. Here the sequenced sample was peripheral blood mononuclear cells (PBMCs), taken when the disease was refractory, from a patient treated with antithyroid drugs. This clonotype was sampled from a female donor with Graves disease. The chain combines TRBV12-3 or TRBV12-4 with TRBJ1-1; D is perhaps TRBD1 (6 bases). The CDR3 here is CASSLAGGGSTEAFF. As DNA, the CDR3 is TGTGCCAGCAGTTTAGCAGGGGGGGGGAGCACTGAAGCTTTCTTT.